Below, 15 T cell receptor beta chains from the same sample are listed, as sequenced in a study of T cells in Graves' hyperthyroidism and ophthalmopathy. The TCR beta CDR3 regions underwent amplification using RNA transcripts as the source. A set of HTBI primers served as the primers for a first-round RT-PCR of the TCR CDR3. TCRdb re-derived calls from the multiplex PCR reads in MiXCR, one entry per CDR3 protein. The table records more than 450,000 distinct CDR3 sequences, just under 20% of them present only once. Input material: blood. These receptors were taken from a man aged 35-49 years with Graves' ophthalmopathy.

The sample holds many counts of this clonotype. The J gene is TRBJ2-3, the V gene TRBV2, with TRBD2 matching over 12 bases. Trimming removed 6 bases from V and 3 bases from J; junction bases left unmatched: 4. The CDR3 loop spans 15 amino acids. CDR1 and CDR2 from the germline V gene are SNHLY and FYNNEI. DNA for the CDR3: TGTGCCAGCAGGCTAGCGGGGGGGTTTACAGATACGCAGTATTTT. This codes for CASRLAGGFTDTQYF.

With respect to this clonotype: This sequence may be a read error, since a much larger clone differs from it by one base. The J gene is TRBJ2-3, the V gene TRBV3-1, with 9 bases lining up with TRBD2. CDR3 length: 14 residues. Germline values: CDR1 LGHDT, CDR2 YNNKEL (reference sequence). V dropped 7 bases and J dropped 0; count of bases not matched to a gene: 2. The CDR3 region has the DNA TGTGCCAGCACCACTAGCGGGAGCACAGATACGCAGTATTTT. Protein product: CASTTSGSTDTQYF.

This clonotype was seen only a few times. The chain links TRBV12-3 or TRBV12-4 to TRBJ2-6; the D gene is possibly TRBD2 (5 bases). Trimming left V 5 bases short and J 4 bases short, with 12 bases between. This CDR3 is 15 amino acids long. CDR3 DNA sequence: TGTGCCAGCAGTCCCCGGGTAGCGGGGGCCAACGTCCTGACTTTC. This codes for CASSPRVAGANVLTF.

The rearrangement joins TRBV6-1 to TRBJ2-3; D gene uncertain. This CDR3 contains 15 residues. Germline lookup yields CDR1 MNHNS and CDR2 SASEGT. Trimming removed 1 base from V and 4 bases from J, with 12 bases in between. The CDR3 spells CASSEVWGRADTQYF. The DNA for the CDR3 is TGTGCCAGCAGTGAAGTGTGGGGTCGGGCAGATACGCAGTATTTT.

This clonotype was picked up many times. This chain uses TRBV18 with TRBJ2-3; D remains unclear. The germline gives CDR1 KGHSH, CDR2 LQKENI. This CDR3 region has 12 residues. Deletions cut 0 bases from V and 8 bases from J, with 6 bases between. The CDR3 loop reads CASSPPVGTQYF. The CDR3 bases are TGTGCCAGCTCACCACCGGTTGGTACGCAGTATTTT.

As concerns this clonotype: The junction does not match germline at one end; this may be a read error. V is TRBV12-3 or TRBV12-4 and J is TRBJ2-1; 12 bases agree with TRBD2. The CDR3 length is 14 residues. The CDR3 spells CASASGGAYNGQFF. CDR3 in DNA: TGTGCCAGTGCTAGCGGGGGGGCCTACAATGGGCAGTTCTTC.

Only a few counts were recorded for this clonotype. The gene calls are TRBV24-1 and TRBJ2-1; 12 positions match TRBD1. The CDR3 length is 17 residues. Trimming removed 4 bases from V and 10 bases from J; junction bases left unmatched: 13. The V gene's germline CDR1 is KGHDR and CDR2 SFDVKD. The CDR3 is CATSDPLRDRGQGEQFF. The CDR3 DNA sequence: TGTGCCACCAGTGACCCGCTCCGGGACAGGGGGCAGGGGGAGCAGTTCTTC.

This clonotype was found a few times. The chain has TRBV10-3 and TRBJ2-3; 16 positions agree with TRBD2. Germline CDR1 is ENHRY and CDR2 is SYGVKD. CDR3 length: 14 amino acids. V lost 10 bases and J lost 7; bases outside the gene matches: 5. The CDR3 is CATGLAGGLNTQYF. The CDR3 coding sequence is TGTGCCACGGGACTAGCGGGAGGGCTTAATACGCAGTATTTT.

This clonotype was seen ten or more times. The chain couples TRBV2 to TRBJ1-1; D is uncertain. V was clipped by 8 bases and J by 2 bases, with 21 bases between them. The CDR3 covers 16 residues. CDR1 and CDR2 (germline): SNHLY, FYNNEI. CDR3 DNA sequence: TGTGCCAGCGAAGTATTAACGACGCGGCAAAACACTGAAGCTTTCTTT. Protein: CASEVLTTRQNTEAFF.

The chain carries TRBV28 and TRBJ1-2; TRBD1 aligns across 8 bases. Per germline, CDR1 MDHEN and CDR2 SYDVKM. The J segment lost 4 bases and the V segment lost 6 bases, leaving 16 bases of the junction unmatched. The CDR3 totals 17 residues. The CDR3 DNA reads TGTGCCAGCAGAGGGACAGGATTGGGGACCTCGGGCTATGGCTACACCTTC. Its translation: CASRGTGLGTSGYGYTF.

In this sample, this clonotype turned up many times. The chain employs TRBV6-2 or TRBV6-3 and TRBJ2-1; 9 nucleotides agree with TRBD2. V lost 6 bases to trimming and J lost 5 bases; unmatched junction nucleotides: 5. The CDR3 is made up of 14 amino acids. Germline values: CDR1 MNHEY, CDR2 SVGEGT. CDR3 sequence (DNA): TGTGCCAGCAGCGCGGGAGGGTCCCACAATGAGCAGTTCTTC. Translating gives CASSAGGSHNEQFF.

This clonotype was seen many times. The chain recombines TRBV28 with TRBJ2-1, with TRBD2 matching 8 bases. The CDR3 sequence is 15 residues long. Germline CDR1 MDHEN, CDR2 SYDVKM. V gave up 3 bases and J gave up 5 bases; unmatched junction bases: 6. The CDR3 sequence is CASSFVPGLDNEQFF. CDR3 DNA: TGTGCCAGCAGTTTCGTCCCGGGACTAGACAATGAGCAGTTCTTC.

This chain joins TRBV3-1 and TRBJ1-1; TRBD1 agrees at 8 bases. Germline trimming cut 0 bases from V and 11 bases from J; bases unmatched to any gene: 11. Per the germline V gene, CDR1 is LGHDT and CDR2 is YNNKEL (reference sequence). The CDR3 is made up of 15 amino acids. CDR3 protein: CASSQDQIGTGVAFF. The CDR3 coding sequence is TGTGCCAGCAGCCAAGATCAAATTGGGACAGGTGTTGCTTTCTTT.

The V call is TRBV5-1, the J call TRBJ2-7; 11 bases agree with TRBD2. Per the germline V gene, CDR1 is SGHRS and CDR2 is YFSETQ. The trim removed 4 bases at V and 6 bases at J, leaving 6 bases unmatched. This CDR3 is built from 14 residues. The CDR3 DNA reads TGCGCCAGCAGCCTACTAGCGGGGGCCCGCGAGCAGTACTTC. Translating gives CASSLLAGAREQYF.

This clonotype was seen ten or more times. This chain links TRBV28 with TRBJ2-7; D is uncertain. Trimming cost V 1 base and J 3 bases, with 13 bases left between them. The length of the CDR3 is 15 residues. In germline, CDR1 is MDHEN, CDR2 SYDVKM. The CDR3 loop reads CASSLSPSSYYEQYF. The CDR3 DNA follows: TGTGCCAGCAGTTTATCCCCCTCTAGTTACTACGAGCAGTACTTC.